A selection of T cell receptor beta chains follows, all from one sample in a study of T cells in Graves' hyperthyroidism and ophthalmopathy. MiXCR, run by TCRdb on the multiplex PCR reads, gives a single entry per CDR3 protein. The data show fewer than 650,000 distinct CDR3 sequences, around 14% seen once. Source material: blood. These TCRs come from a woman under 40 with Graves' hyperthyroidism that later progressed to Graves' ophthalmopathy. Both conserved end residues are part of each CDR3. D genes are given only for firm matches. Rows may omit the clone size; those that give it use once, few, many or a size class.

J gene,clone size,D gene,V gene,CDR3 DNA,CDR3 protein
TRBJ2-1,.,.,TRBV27,TGTGCCAGCACTTCAAGGGGACCCAATGAGCAGTTCTTC,CASTSRGPNEQFF
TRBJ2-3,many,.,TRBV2,TGTGCCAGCAGTGAAAGTGCAGATACGCAGTATTTT,CASSESADTQYF
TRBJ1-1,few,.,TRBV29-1,TGCAGCGTCCCCGTGGGGGGCACTGAAGCTTTCTTT,CSVPVGGTEAFF
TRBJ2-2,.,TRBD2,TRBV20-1,TGCAGTGCTATGGGTTTGACTAGCGGGAGGATTTTTACCGGGGAGCTGTTTTTT,CSAMGLTSGRIFTGELFF
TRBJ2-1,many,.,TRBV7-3,TGTGCCAGCAGCCATCAGGGAGGCGAGCAGTTCTTC,CASSHQGGEQFF
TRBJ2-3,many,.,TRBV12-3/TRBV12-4,TGTGCCAGCAGTTCTTGGGGGACAGATACGCAGTATTTT,CASSSWGTDTQYF
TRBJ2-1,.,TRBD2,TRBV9,TGTGCCAGCACCCCCCCTAGCGGGACCCACAATGAGCAGTTCTTC,CASTPPSGTHNEQFF
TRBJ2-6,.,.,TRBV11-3,TGTGCCAGCAGCTTAGAGGTGTTGGCAAAAGAATCCTCTGGGGCCAACGTCCTGACTTTC,CASSLEVLAKESSGANVLTF
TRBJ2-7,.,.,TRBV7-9,TGTGCCAGCAGCCCTCGGGGAGCGGTCTCCTACGAGCAGTACTTC,CASSPRGAVSYEQYF
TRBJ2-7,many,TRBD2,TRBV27,TGTGCTGCACGTAGTAGCGGGAGCCATTTCGAGCAGTACTTC,CAARSSGSHFEQYF
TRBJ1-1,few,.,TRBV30,TGTGCCTGGAGTCAGGGGCGGAACACTGAAGCTTTCTTT,CAWSQGRNTEAFF
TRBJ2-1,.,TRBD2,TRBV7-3,TGTGCCAGCAGCCCTCTGACTAGCGGGAGGGGAGTAAATGAGCAGTTCTTC,CASSPLTSGRGVNEQFF
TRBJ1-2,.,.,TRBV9,TGTGCCAGCAGCGCCCCACCGATTAACTATGGCTACACCTTC,CASSAPPINYGYTF
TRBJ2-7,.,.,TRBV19,TGTGCCAGTAGTAGCGGGACAGCCACCTACGAGCAGTACTTC,CASSSGTATYEQYF
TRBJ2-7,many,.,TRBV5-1,TGCGCCAGCAGCTCCACCATCTCCTACGAGCAGTACTTC,CASSSTISYEQYF
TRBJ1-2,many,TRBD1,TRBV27,TGTGCCAGCAGTAACCCGGACAGGGACGACGGCTACACCTTC,CASSNPDRDDGYTF
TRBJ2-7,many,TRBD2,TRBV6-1,TGTGCCAGCAGGCGGGAGGGCCTAAACGAGCAGTACTTC,CASRREGLNEQYF
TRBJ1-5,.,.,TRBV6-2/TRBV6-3,TGTGCCAGCAGTTTTAGACGGCCTAGCAATCAGCCCCAGCATTTT,CASSFRRPSNQPQHF
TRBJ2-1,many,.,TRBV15,TGTGCCACCAGCAGAGATGGGGGCGTGTACAATGAGCAGTTCTTC,CATSRDGGVYNEQFF
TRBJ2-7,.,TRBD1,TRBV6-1,TGTGCCAGCAGTGGACCTCCCGGGACAGGGACTTACGAGCAGTACTTC,CASSGPPGTGTYEQYF
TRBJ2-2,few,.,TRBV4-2,TGTGCCAGCAGCCAACGTTTCACGGATAACACCGGGGAGCTGTTTTTT,CASSQRFTDNTGELFF
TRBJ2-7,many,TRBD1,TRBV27,TGTGCCAGCAGTTACTCCCAGGGGGCAGTCGCCTACGAGCAGTACTTC,CASSYSQGAVAYEQYF
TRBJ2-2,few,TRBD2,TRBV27,TGTGCCAGCAGTTCCTCCGCCGGACTAGCGGGATTTGCCGGGGAGCTGTTTTTT,CASSSSAGLAGFAGELFF
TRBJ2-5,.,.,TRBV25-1,TGTGCCAGCAGTGGTGGGGGGGGCGGGATTATAGAGACCCAGTACTTC,CASSGGGGGIIETQYF
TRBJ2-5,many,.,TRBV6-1,TGTGCCAGCAGTGGATCCCTGAACAGGGTTGCAGAGACCCAGTACTTC,CASSGSLNRVAETQYF
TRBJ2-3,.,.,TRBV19,TGTGCCAGTAGGCCGGACAGAGTCACAGATACGCAGTATTTT,CASRPDRVTDTQYF
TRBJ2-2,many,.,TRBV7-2,TGTGCCAGCAGCTTACAGGGCGTGGAGCTGTTTTTT,CASSLQGVELFF
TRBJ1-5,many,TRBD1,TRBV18,TGTGCCAGCTCAGTTGGGACAGGGACTAATCAGCCCCAGCATTTT,CASSVGTGTNQPQHF
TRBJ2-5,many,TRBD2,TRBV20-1,TGCAGTGCTAGCGGGAGGGCCGGAGAGACCCAGTACTTC,CSASGRAGETQYF
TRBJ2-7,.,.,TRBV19,TGTGCCAGTAGTGGTCGGGACGGCCGGGGCTACGAGCAGTACTTC,CASSGRDGRGYEQYF
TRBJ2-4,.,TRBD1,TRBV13,TGTGCCAGCAGCTCGGGGGACAGGCCCGCCAAAAACATTCAGTACTTC,CASSSGDRPAKNIQYF
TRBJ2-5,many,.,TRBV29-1,TGCAGCCATTTGAACCCGCAAGAGACCCAGTACTTC,CSHLNPQETQYF
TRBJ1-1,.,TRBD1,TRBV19,TGTGCCAGTAGTCCACAGGGGGCGGGCGCTGAAGCTTTCTTT,CASSPQGAGAEAFF
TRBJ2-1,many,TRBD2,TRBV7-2,TGTGCCAGCAGCTTCGGACTAGCGGGTTACAATGAGCAGTTCTTC,CASSFGLAGYNEQFF
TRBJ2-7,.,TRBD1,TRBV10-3,TGTGCCATCAGTGCGACAGGGGCGGACGAGCAGTACTTC,CAISATGADEQYF
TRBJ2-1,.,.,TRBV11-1,TGTGCCAGCAGCGTCCGGAGGGGCCTAGCGAGAGGGAACAATGAGCAGTTCTTC,CASSVRRGLARGNNEQFF
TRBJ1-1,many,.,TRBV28,TGTGCCAGCAGTTTACTCAGGGGTAAGGGGAACACTGAAGCTTTCTTT,CASSLLRGKGNTEAFF
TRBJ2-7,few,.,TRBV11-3,TGTGCCAGCAGCTTAGGGTGGCGCTACGAGCAGTACTTC,CASSLGWRYEQYF
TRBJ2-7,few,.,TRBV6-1,TGTGCCAGCAGTACACGGTACAAGCAGTACTTC,CASSTRYKQYF
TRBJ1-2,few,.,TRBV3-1,TGTGCCAGCAGCCAAGGACCCCTAAATGGCTACACCTTC,CASSQGPLNGYTF
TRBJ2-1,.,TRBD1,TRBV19,TGTGCCAGCCGCGACAGGGGGTATACTTCCTACAATGAGCAGTTCTTC,CASRDRGYTSYNEQFF
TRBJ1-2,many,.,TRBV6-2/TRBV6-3,TGTGCCAGCAGTTGGAACGGGGACTATGGCTACACCTTC,CASSWNGDYGYTF
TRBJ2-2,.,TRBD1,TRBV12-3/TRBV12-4,TGTGCCAGCAGTCCCGGGACAGGGGTTTTGACAGGGGAGCTGTTTTTT,CASSPGTGVLTGELFF
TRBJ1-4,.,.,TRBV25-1,TGTGCCAGCAGTGGGTACCGGGACCTAACTAATGAAAAACTGTTTTTT,CASSGYRDLTNEKLFF
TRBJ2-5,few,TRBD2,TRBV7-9,TGTGCCGGGATAGCGGGCCCCGGCATCCAAGAGACCCAGTACTTC,CAGIAGPGIQETQYF
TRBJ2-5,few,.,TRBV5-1,TGCGCCAGCAGCTCACAGGGTGGCGGACAGGAGACCCAGTACTTC,CASSSQGGGQETQYF
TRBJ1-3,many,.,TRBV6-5,TGTGCCAGCAGTTACTCCCCAGACTCTGGAAACACCATATATTTT,CASSYSPDSGNTIYF
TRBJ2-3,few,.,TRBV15,TGTGCCACCAGCAGAGACTGGGACAGCACAGATACGCAGTATTTT,CATSRDWDSTDTQYF
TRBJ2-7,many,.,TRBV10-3,TGTGCCATCAGTAAATCGGAGGGGGAGTCGACTTCCTACGAGCAGTACTTC,CAISKSEGESTSYEQYF
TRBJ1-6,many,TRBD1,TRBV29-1,TGCAGCGTGGGGACAGGGGGCAGTAATTCACCCCTCCACTTT,CSVGTGGSNSPLHF
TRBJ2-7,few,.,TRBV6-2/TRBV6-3,TGTGCCAGCAGTTACTCGAGAAGCCTAGAGGGAGAGCAGTACTTC,CASSYSRSLEGEQYF
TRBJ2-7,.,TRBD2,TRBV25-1,TGTGCCAGCAGTGAACCTTCTAGCGGGAGGCTCGGATACGAGCAGTACTTC,CASSEPSSGRLGYEQYF
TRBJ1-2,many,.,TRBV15,TGTGCCACTCAACGGAATCCAAGTACTAACTATGGCTACACCTTC,CATQRNPSTNYGYTF